This is a list of T cell receptor beta chains from one sample in a study of regulatory T cells in long-lasting Graves disease. TCRdb re-derived calls from the multiplex PCR reads in MiXCR, one entry per CDR3 protein. The sample holds around 480,000 distinct CDR3 sequences, roughly 15% seen once. In addition, the sample was reused for a study of T cells in Graves' hyperthyroidism and ophthalmopathy.

Sequenced here: peripheral blood mononuclear cells (PBMCs), sampled at new diagnosis, from a patient treated with antithyroid drugs. The receptors shown here come from a woman aged 40-65 years with Graves disease. CDR3s include the opening cysteine and the closing phenylalanine or tryptophan. The D gene is left open where the match is weak. Clone sizes are given selectively: once, few, many, or a class where the clone is expanded.

V gene,J gene,clone size,D gene,CDR3 DNA,CDR3 protein
TRBV29-1,TRBJ1-1,few,.,TGCAGCGTCGAAGATACAGAGACGACTGAAGCTTTCTTT,CSVEDTETTEAFF
TRBV12-3/TRBV12-4,TRBJ1-5,.,TRBD1,TGTGCCAGCAGTTGGGGGAGTGACAGGGGCGCTTTGCCCCAGCATTTT,CASSWGSDRGALPQHF
TRBV15,TRBJ1-3,.,.,TGTGCCACCATCTCCGTCGGGGGCTCCACGGGCGGAAACACCATATATTTT,CATISVGGSTGGNTIYF
TRBV9,TRBJ1-2,few,TRBD1,TGTGCCAGCAGCGGTCCGACAGGGGGCTATGGCTACACCTTC,CASSGPTGGYGYTF
TRBV27,TRBJ2-1,few,TRBD2,TGTGCCAGCAGTGCATCGGGGGGGCCCAATGAGCAGTTCTTC,CASSASGGPNEQFF
TRBV13,TRBJ1-1,many,TRBD1,TGTGCCAGCAGCCCACCGGGACAGGGAGAGGACACTGAAGCTTTCTTT,CASSPPGQGEDTEAFF
TRBV5-5,TRBJ2-5,.,TRBD2,TGTGCCAGCAGCCCTGGGACTAACCAAGAGACCCAGTACTTC,CASSPGTNQETQYF
TRBV5-1,TRBJ2-5,few,.,TGCGCCAGCAGCTACGGACCATCCCATCGAGAAGAGACCCAGTACTTC,CASSYGPSHREETQYF
TRBV30,TRBJ2-3,few,.,TGTGCCTGGAGTGTCTCCCTCTATACAGATACGCAGTATTTT,CAWSVSLYTDTQYF
TRBV24-1,TRBJ2-7,.,TRBD1,TGTGCCACCAGTGATTCCAGGGACAGCCTCTACGAGCAGTACTTC,CATSDSRDSLYEQYF
TRBV12-3/TRBV12-4,TRBJ1-2,many,.,TGTGCCAGCAGTTCCTACGGGGTGGATAATGCCTATGGCTACACCTTC,CASSSYGVDNAYGYTF
TRBV10-3,TRBJ1-1,few,.,TGTGCCATTCGGGTGGGGGCCACGGGTGAAGCTTTCTTT,CAIRVGATGEAFF
TRBV11-2,TRBJ2-1,many,.,TGTGCCAGCAGCTTGCGAGTGGGGAATGAGCAGTTCTTC,CASSLRVGNEQFF
TRBV12-3/TRBV12-4,TRBJ2-5,many,TRBD1,TGTGCCAGCAGTCGACAGGGACAAGAGACCCAGTACTTC,CASSRQGQETQYF
TRBV20-1,TRBJ1-1,many,.,TGCAGGCTCTATAGACAGTTCACTGAAGCTTTCTTT,CRLYRQFTEAFF
TRBV7-9,TRBJ2-5,many,TRBD1,TGTGCCAGCAGTTTAACAGGGGTGGAGACCCAGTACTTC,CASSLTGVETQYF
TRBV20-1,TRBJ1-1,many,.,TGCAGTGCCCTCTGGTTGGGGAACACTGAAGCTTTCTTT,CSALWLGNTEAFF